The 26 T cell receptor beta chains presented below share a single source sample, sequenced in a study of blood T cell repertoires in COVID-19. TCRdb keeps only in-frame clones here, not all; method: immunoSEQ multiplex PCR. Among more than 65,000 clones listed, around 80% were seen once. Material: peripheral blood. The receptors here all came from a human donor in a cohort sampled during active COVID-19.

The chain has TRBV28 and TRBJ2-1; possible D gene TRBD2, 6 bases. The CDR3 has 15 amino acids. In germline, CDR1 is MDHEN, CDR2 SYDVKM. The ends were cut back, 6 bases at V and 2 bases at J, with 14 bases in the middle. The CDR3: CASSLRDSTYNEQFF. In DNA, the CDR3 is TGTGCCAGCAGCCTCCGGGACTCGACCTACAATGAGCAGTTCTTC.

V is TRBV5-4 and J is TRBJ2-7; weak D call: TRBD1 (5 bases). The CDR3 loop spans 15 amino acids. The V end lost 1 base, the J end lost 0 bases, and 11 bases lay between the germline ends. CDR1 and CDR2 from the germline V gene are SGHNT and YYREEE (reference sequence). CDR3 sequence (DNA): TGTGCCAGCAGCTTGTCAGGGATCGGCTCCTACGAGCAGTACTTC. Its translation: CASSLSGIGSYEQYF.

The chain is built from TRBV19 and TRBJ2-7; D remains unclear. CDR3 length equals 13 residues. V was pared by 5 bases and J by 0 bases, with 8 bases between. The germline gives CDR1 LNHDA, CDR2 SQIVND (reference sequence). CDR3 region: CASSLVSSYEQYF. The CDR3 nucleotides read TGTGCCAGTAGTCTCGTCAGCTCCTACGAGCAGTACTTC.

The chain recombines TRBV10-3 with TRBJ1-1; maybe TRBD1 (6 bases). V shed 4 bases and J shed 0 bases, with 9 bases lying between them. Germline V gene lookup returns CDR1 ENHRY and CDR2 SYGVKD. The CDR3 contains 14 residues. The CDR3 sequence: CAISAGQLNTEAFF. CDR3 bases: TGTGCCATCAGTGCTGGACAGCTGAACACTGAAGCTTTCTTT.

The V gene is TRBV25-1, the J gene TRBJ1-3; D is unresolved. This CDR3 region has 13 residues. Germline-derived CDR1 and CDR2 are MGHDK and SYGVNS. V gave up 7 bases and J gave up 3 bases, with 10 bases separating them. CDR3 DNA sequence: TGTGCCAGCACGGGGAGGGTTGGAAACACCATATATTTT. Encoded protein: CASTGRVGNTIYF.

This clone was detected a few times. The chain recombines TRBV5-5 with TRBJ2-7; 9 bases align to TRBD1. Per the germline V gene, CDR1 is SGHKS and CDR2 is YYEKEE (reference sequence). V dropped 0 bases and J dropped 3; count of bases not matched to a gene: 1. The CDR3 length is 14 residues. The CDR3 DNA reads TGTGCCAGCAGCTTGGGGGGACAGGGCTACGAGCAGTACTTC. Encoded protein: CASSLGGQGYEQYF.

The chain couples TRBV5-6 to TRBJ1-2; 7 bases fit TRBD1. CDR3 length equals 14 residues. V gave up 4 bases and J gave up 0 bases; unmatched junction bases: 3. Germline-derived CDR1 and CDR2 are SGHDT and YYEEEE. CDR3 DNA: TGTGCCAGCAGCCAGGGACAGCCTAACTATGGCTACACCTTC. This translates into CASSQGQPNYGYTF.

The V and J genes are TRBV3-1 (or the pseudogene TRBV3-2) and TRBJ1-1; 7 bases line up with TRBD1. V was pared by 0 bases and J by 11 bases, with 9 bases of the junction left unmatched. Germline V gene lookup returns CDR1 LGHDT and CDR2 YNNKEL (reference sequence). The CDR3 is made up of 14 amino acids. As DNA, the CDR3 is TGTGCCAGCAGCCAAGATCGGGGCAGGGGGGAGGCTTTCTTT. Translation: CASSQDRGRGEAFF.

The chain joins TRBV5-8 to TRBJ1-1; TRBD1 matches at 8 bases. Germline CDR1 and CDR2: SGHTS and YDEGEE. There are 16 residues in the CDR3. V was clipped by 3 bases and J by 0 bases; unmatched bases: 7. The CDR3 loop is CASSYSQGQVNTEAFF. The CDR3 DNA follows: TGTGCCAGCAGCTATTCCCAGGGACAGGTGAACACTGAAGCTTTCTTT.

The V call is TRBV6-6, the J call TRBJ2-3, with 8 positions matching TRBD1. V was clipped by 6 bases and J by 2 bases; unmatched bases: 13. The CDR3 sequence is 17 residues long. Germline CDR1 reads MNHNY; CDR2 reads SVGAGI (reference sequence). The DNA of the CDR3 is TGTGCCAGCAGCCGAGACAGGGGACGGAGGAACACAGATACGCAGTATTTT. It specifies CASSRDRGRRNTDTQYF.

This sequence joins TRBV20-1 and TRBJ2-3; D uncertain. The CDR3 is 11 residues long. V lost 3 bases to trimming and J lost 4 bases, with 5 bases between them. Germline CDR1 and CDR2: DFQATT and SNEGSKA (reference sequence). The CDR3 reads CSARYSDTQYF. The CDR3 bases are TGCAGTGCTAGGTACTCAGATACGCAGTATTTT.

The chain is built from TRBV18 and TRBJ2-7; 7 positions agree with TRBD2. There are 14 residues in the CDR3. The germline CDR1 and CDR2 sequences are KGHSH and LQKENI. The J segment lost 7 bases and the V segment lost 0 bases, leaving 6 bases of the junction unmatched. CDR3: CASSPPGGTGEQYF. CDR3 nucleotides: TGTGCCAGCTCACCACCGGGGGGGACTGGGGAGCAGTACTTC.

V and J are TRBV5-1 and TRBJ2-5; 7 bases match TRBD1. CDR1 and CDR2 from the germline V gene are SGHRS and YFSETQ. The CDR3 runs 14 residues. Trimming at V came to 0 bases and at J to 6 bases, leaving 5 bases not matched to a gene. CDR3 region: CASSLETGKKTQYF. The CDR3 bases are TGCGCCAGCAGCTTGGAGACAGGGAAAAAGACCCAGTACTTC.

The chain couples TRBV9 to TRBJ2-3; TRBD2 aligns across 9 bases. J gave up 2 bases and V 5 bases, and 9 bases lay outside the gene matches. The CDR3 runs 16 residues. Per germline, CDR1 SGDLS and CDR2 YYNGEE. In nucleotides, the CDR3 is TGTGCCAGCAGTCTAGCGGGGACTAACCCCACAGATACGCAGTATTTT. Its translation: CASSLAGTNPTDTQYF.

CDR3 residues: CASSLVHTITGELFF. CDR3 nucleotides: TGCGCCAGCAGCTTGGTACACACCATTACCGGGGAGCTGTTTTTT. V gene TRBV5-1 combines with J gene TRBJ2-2; D remains ambiguous. Germline assignment: CDR1 SGHRS and CDR2 YFSETQ. Trimming cost V 0 bases and J 5 bases, with 11 bases left between them. The CDR3 has 15 residues.

The genes are TRBV7-2 and TRBJ2-1, with TRBD2 matching over 7 bases. V shed 0 bases, J shed 0 bases, and the junction held 8 bases outside the gene matches. This CDR3 has 18 amino acids. Germline V CDR1 and CDR2: SGHTA, FQGNSA. This CDR3 is CASSLAASGGSSYNEQFF. CDR3 DNA: TGTGCCAGCAGCTTAGCCGCTAGCGGTGGTAGCTCCTACAATGAGCAGTTCTTC.

This clone was seen just once. The chain recombines TRBV6-4 with TRBJ1-1, with TRBD1 as a possible D gene (5 bases). Germline CDR1 MRHNA, CDR2 SNTAGT. The CDR3 runs to 13 residues. The V and J ends lost 6 bases and 1 base respectively, with 9 bases between them. CDR3 loop: CASSRVRNTEAFF. DNA for the CDR3: TGTGCCAGCAGCAGGGTACGGAACACTGAAGCTTTCTTT.

V and J are TRBV3-1 (or the pseudogene TRBV3-2) and TRBJ2-3, with TRBD2 identical over 10 bases. The CDR3 runs to 18 residues. Germline V gives CDR1 LGHDT, CDR2 YNNKEL (reference sequence). Trimming took 0 bases from V and 3 from J; bases not matched to a gene: 9. The CDR3 bases are TGTGCCAGCAGCCAAGATTGGGGAACTAGCGGGGTTACAGATACGCAGTATTTT. It encodes CASSQDWGTSGVTDTQYF.

The chain couples TRBV3-1 (or the pseudogene TRBV3-2) to TRBJ1-5, with 7 bases fitting TRBD1. Germline V gene sequence: CDR1 LGHDT, CDR2 YNNKEL (reference sequence). This CDR3 has 15 amino acids. Unmatched junction bases numbered 5, after V lost 4 bases and J lost 2 bases. CDR3 protein: CASSPYGQGNQPQHF. In DNA form, the CDR3 reads TGTGCCAGCAGCCCGTACGGACAGGGCAATCAGCCCCAGCATTTT.

The chain couples TRBV6-1 to TRBJ1-1, with D maybe TRBD1 (5 bases). CDR1 is MNHNS and CDR2 is SASEGT in the germline V gene. The CDR3 loop spans 14 amino acids. V was shortened by 1 base and J by 3 bases, with 9 bases between the two germline ends. The CDR3 is CASSEVYRYTEAFF. CDR3 coding DNA: TGTGCCAGCAGTGAAGTATACAGGTACACTGAAGCTTTCTTT.

This chain's CDR3 is CASSPNRNTGELFF. Written as DNA, the CDR3 is TGCGCCAGCAGCCCTAACAGGAACACCGGGGAGCTGTTTTTT. This chain joins TRBV5-1 and TRBJ2-2; D gene uncertain. CDR1 SGHRS and CDR2 YFSETQ come from the germline V gene. This CDR3 is built from 14 residues. Trimming removed 4 bases at V and 1 base at J, with 8 bases between.

V gene TRBV11-2 combines with J gene TRBJ1-2; unclear D gene. This CDR3 contains 14 residues. The ends were cut back, 5 bases at V and 5 bases at J, with 15 bases in the middle. Germline V gene data show CDR1 as SGHAT and CDR2 as FQNNGV. The CDR3 DNA sequence: TGTGCCAGCAGCCCCCAAAGGTCGGGATATGGCTACACCTTC. Protein sequence: CASSPQRSGYGYTF.

The chain recombines TRBV2 with TRBJ1-2, with 9 positions matching TRBD1. Germline CDR1 reads SNHLY; CDR2 reads FYNNEI. The trim removed 8 bases at V and 0 bases at J, leaving 1 base unmatched. The length of the CDR3 is 13 residues. In nucleotides, the CDR3 is TGTGCCAGCTGGGACAGGGCTAACTATGGCTACACCTTC. Amino acid sequence: CASWDRANYGYTF.

The CDR3 loop is CSATAPKPQHF. Written as DNA, the CDR3 is TGCAGTGCTACCGCGCCAAAGCCCCAGCATTTT. The chain uses TRBV20-1 and TRBJ1-5; no clear D gene. The germline V and J ends were trimmed by 4 bases and 8 bases, with 9 bases remaining between them. The germline CDR1 and CDR2 sequences are DFQATT and SNEGSKA (reference sequence). CDR3 length: 11 residues.

This sequence joins TRBV9 and TRBJ1-5; D not certain. The CDR3 is 14 amino acids. CDR1 and CDR2 (germline): SGDLS, YYNGEE. V dropped 0 bases and J dropped 3 bases, with 7 bases sitting between them. CDR3 protein: CASSVDRNNQPQHF. DNA for the CDR3: TGTGCCAGCAGCGTAGACAGAAACAATCAGCCCCAGCATTTT.

V is TRBV2 and J is TRBJ1-3; the D is unclear. V was trimmed by 5 bases and J by 0 bases, leaving 8 bases between them. Germline loops: CDR1 SNHLY, CDR2 FYNNEI. The length of the CDR3 is 14 residues. The CDR3 coding sequence is TGTGCCAGCAGTCGGGAACACTCTGGAAACACCATATATTTT. Encoded protein: CASSREHSGNTIYF.